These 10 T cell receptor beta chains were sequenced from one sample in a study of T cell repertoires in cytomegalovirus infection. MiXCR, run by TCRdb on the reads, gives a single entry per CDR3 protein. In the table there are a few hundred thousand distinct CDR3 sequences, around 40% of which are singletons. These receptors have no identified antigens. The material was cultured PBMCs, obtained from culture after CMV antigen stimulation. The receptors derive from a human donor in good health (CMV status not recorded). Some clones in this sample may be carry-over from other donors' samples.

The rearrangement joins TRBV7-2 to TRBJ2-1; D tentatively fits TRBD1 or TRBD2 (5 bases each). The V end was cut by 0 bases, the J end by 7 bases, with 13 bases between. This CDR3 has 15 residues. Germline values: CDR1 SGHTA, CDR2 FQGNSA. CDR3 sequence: CASSLARGKLNEQFF. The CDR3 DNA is TGTGCCAGCAGCTTAGCGAGGGGAAAGTTGAATGAGCAGTTCTTC.

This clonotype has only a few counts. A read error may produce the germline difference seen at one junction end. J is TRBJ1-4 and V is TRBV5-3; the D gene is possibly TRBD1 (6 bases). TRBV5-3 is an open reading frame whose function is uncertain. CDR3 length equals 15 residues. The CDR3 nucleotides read TGTGCCAGCAGCTTGGGTACAGGGCCTAATGAAAAACTGTTTTTT. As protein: CASSLGTGPNEKLFF.

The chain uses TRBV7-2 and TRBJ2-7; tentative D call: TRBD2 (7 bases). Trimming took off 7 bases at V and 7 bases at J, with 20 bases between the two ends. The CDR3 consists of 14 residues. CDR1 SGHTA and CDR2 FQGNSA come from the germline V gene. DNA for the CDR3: TGTGCCAGCACCCGTAGCCCAGGGGAGGGTGAGCAGTACTTC. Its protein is CASTRSPGEGEQYF.

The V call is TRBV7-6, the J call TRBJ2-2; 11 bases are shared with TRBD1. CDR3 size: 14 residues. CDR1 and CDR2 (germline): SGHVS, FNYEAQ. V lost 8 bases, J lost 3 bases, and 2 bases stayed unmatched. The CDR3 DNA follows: TGTGCCAGCGGGGGACAGGGGGACACCGGGGAGCTGTTTTTT. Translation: CASGGQGDTGELFF.

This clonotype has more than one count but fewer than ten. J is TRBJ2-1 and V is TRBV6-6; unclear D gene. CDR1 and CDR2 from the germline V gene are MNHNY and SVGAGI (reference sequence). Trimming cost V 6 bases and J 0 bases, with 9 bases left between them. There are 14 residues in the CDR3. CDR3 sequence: CASRTLSSYNEQFF. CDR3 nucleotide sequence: TGTGCCAGCAGAACCCTTAGCTCCTACAATGAGCAGTTCTTC.

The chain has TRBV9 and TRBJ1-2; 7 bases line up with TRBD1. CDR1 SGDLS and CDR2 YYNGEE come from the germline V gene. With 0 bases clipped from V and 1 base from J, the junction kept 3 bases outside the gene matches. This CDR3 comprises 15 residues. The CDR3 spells CASSVVRGGNYGYTF. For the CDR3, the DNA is TGTGCCAGCAGCGTAGTCAGGGGGGGTAACTATGGCTACACCTTC.

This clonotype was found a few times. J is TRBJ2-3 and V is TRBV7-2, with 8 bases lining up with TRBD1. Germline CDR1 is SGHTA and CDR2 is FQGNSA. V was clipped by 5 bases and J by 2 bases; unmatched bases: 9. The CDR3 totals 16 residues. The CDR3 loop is CASSRTGIPITDTQYF. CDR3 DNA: TGTGCCAGCAGCCGGACAGGGATCCCCATCACAGATACGCAGTATTTT.

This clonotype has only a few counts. DNA for the CDR3: TGTGCCAGCAGTTTACGGGGGGGCTCCGGGGTAATCTCTGGGGCCAACGTCCTGACTTTC. Amino acids: CASSLRGGSGVISGANVLTF. The gene calls are TRBV27 and TRBJ2-6; TRBD2 matches 8 bases. From germline, CDR1 is MNHEY and CDR2 SMNVEV (reference sequence). CDR3 length equals 20 residues. Trimming cost V 2 bases and J 0 bases; bases outside gene matches: 12.

The CDR3, as DNA: TGTGCCAGCAGTTCTCCCGGGACGACGAACTATGGCTACACCTTC. Protein: CASSSPGTTNYGYTF. V is TRBV12-3 or TRBV12-4 and J is TRBJ1-2, with D possibly matching TRBD1 (5 bases). The CDR3 extends over 15 amino acids. V gave up 4 bases and J gave up 2 bases, with 14 bases separating them.

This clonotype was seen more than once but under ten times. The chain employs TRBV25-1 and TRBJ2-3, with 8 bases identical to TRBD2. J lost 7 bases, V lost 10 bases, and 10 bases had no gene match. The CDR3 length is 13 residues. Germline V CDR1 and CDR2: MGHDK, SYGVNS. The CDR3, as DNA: TGTGCCACCTTAGCGGGGCCCGGGTATACGCAGTATTTT. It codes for CATLAGPGYTQYF.